This T cell receptor beta chain was found in a study of blood T cell repertoires in COVID-19. Study overall: COVID-19 samples, acute and convalescent, were from the United States, Italy and Spain. T cells, B-cell-depleted T cells, or PBMCs provided the cDNA or gDNA that served as material.

This CDR3 has 14 residues. Trimming stripped 4 bases from V and 4 bases from J, with 10 bases between. Germline CDR1 MRHNA, CDR2 SNTAGT. Per the authors' pipeline: Reference gene primer amplification gave estimated nucleated cell counts. Assay used: immunoSEQ multiplex PCR; TCRdb lists only in-frame clones, some missing. The V and J calls and clone size were taken over from that table, and D and trimming were inferred from the DNA. Of 35,000 or so clones detected, 80% to 90% appear once; the ten largest clones hold about 6.3%. The sample was peripheral blood. This TCR came from a human donor in a cohort sampled during active COVID-19. The rearrangement links TRBV6-4 to TRBJ2-2, with unresolved D. The CDR3 DNA reads as TGTGCCAGCAGTGCGCGACCGGGCACCGGGGAGCTGTTTTTT. Translated, it gives CASSARPGTGELFF.